This T cell receptor (beta chain) was sequenced for a study of cytomegalovirus exposure and HLA in healthy donors. Primers for the PCR totalled 60 Vbeta and 13 Jbeta. Generated by immunoSEQ multiplex PCR, the TCRdb table keeps only in-frame clones and is missing some. The sample lists some 150,000 clones; about 70% were seen once. Germline V gives CDR1 LNHDA, CDR2 SQIVND (reference sequence). The length of the CDR3 is 12 residues. V shed 6 bases and J shed 7 bases, with 9 bases lying between them. This clonotype was sampled from a man younger than 35 in good health and CMV-seronegative. The rearrangement uses TRBV19 and TRBJ2-2, with a possible D match to TRBD2 (5 bases). Input material: PBMCs. CDR3 nucleotide sequence: TGTGCCAGTAGGAGGGCGGGCGGGGAGCTGTTTTTT. It encodes CASRRAGGELFF.